Listed here is a single T cell receptor beta chain. CDR1 is MNHNY, CDR2 SVGAGI, per germline (reference sequence). V was shortened by 6 bases and J by 1 base, with 13 bases between the two germline ends. The CDR3 loop spans 14 amino acids. This sample was taken from a study of blood T cell repertoires in COVID-19. Study information: In each case, the material was cDNA or gDNA derived from T cells, B-cell-depleted T cells, or PBMCs.

TCRdb's table, derived via immunoSEQ multiplex PCR, lists solely in-frame clones and lacks some. This table holds about 160,000 clones, 80% to 95% found once. The gene calls are TRBV6-6 and TRBJ2-7, with D maybe TRBD1 (6 bases). The sequence was collected from a man aged 25 to 40 with COVID-19, enrolled during active disease. Sequencing was done on a sample of peripheral blood. CDR3 nucleotides: TGTGCCAGCAGCCGGACAGTTAGGTCCTACGAGCAGTACTTC. The encoded protein is CASSRTVRSYEQYF.